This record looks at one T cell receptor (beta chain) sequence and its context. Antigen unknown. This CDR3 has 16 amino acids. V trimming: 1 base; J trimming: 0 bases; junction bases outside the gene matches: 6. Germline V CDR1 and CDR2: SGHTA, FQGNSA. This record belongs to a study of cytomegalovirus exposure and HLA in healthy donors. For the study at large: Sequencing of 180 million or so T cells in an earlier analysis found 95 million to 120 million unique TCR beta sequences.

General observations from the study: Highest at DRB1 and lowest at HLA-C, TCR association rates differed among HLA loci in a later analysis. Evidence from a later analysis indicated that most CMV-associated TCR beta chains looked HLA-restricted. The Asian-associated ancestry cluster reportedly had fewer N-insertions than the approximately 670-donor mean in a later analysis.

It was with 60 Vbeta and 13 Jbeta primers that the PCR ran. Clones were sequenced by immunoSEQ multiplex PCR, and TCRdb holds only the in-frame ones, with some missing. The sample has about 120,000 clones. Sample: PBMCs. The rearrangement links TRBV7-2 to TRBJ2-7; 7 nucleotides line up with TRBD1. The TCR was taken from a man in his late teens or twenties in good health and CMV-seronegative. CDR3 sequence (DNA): TGTGCCAGCAGCTTAGAAAAAGGGACAGCCTCCTACGAGCAGTACTTC. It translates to CASSLEKGTASYEQYF.